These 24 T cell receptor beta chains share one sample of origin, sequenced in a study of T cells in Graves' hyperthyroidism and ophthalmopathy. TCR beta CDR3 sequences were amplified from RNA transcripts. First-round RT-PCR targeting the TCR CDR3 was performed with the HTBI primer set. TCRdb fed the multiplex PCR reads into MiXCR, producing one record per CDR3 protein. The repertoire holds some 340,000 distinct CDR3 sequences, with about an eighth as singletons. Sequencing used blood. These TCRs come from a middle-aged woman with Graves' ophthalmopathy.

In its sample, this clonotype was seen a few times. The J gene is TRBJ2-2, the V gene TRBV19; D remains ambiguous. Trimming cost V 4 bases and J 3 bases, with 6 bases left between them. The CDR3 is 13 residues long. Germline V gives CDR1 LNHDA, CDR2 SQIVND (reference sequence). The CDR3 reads CASSRGYTGELFF. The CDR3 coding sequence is TGTGCCAGTAGTAGGGGTTACACCGGGGAGCTGTTTTTT.

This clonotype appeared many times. The CDR3 here is CASGQGLYEQYF. The CDR3 region has the DNA TGTGCCAGCGGACAGGGCCTCTACGAGCAGTACTTC. This rearrangement joins TRBV6-1 to TRBJ2-7; 8 nucleotides line up with TRBD1. V lost 8 bases, J lost 3 bases, and 3 bases stayed unmatched. This CDR3 comprises 12 residues. Looked up from germline, CDR1 is MNHNS and CDR2 is SASEGT.

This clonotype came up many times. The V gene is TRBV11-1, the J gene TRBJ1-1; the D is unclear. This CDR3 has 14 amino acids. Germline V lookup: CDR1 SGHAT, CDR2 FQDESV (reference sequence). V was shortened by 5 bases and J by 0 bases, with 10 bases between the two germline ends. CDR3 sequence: CASSPRRLNTEAFF. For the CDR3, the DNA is TGTGCCAGCAGCCCCCGGCGACTGAACACTGAAGCTTTCTTT.

CDR3: CASSQDEGDGRGKLFF. CDR3 coding DNA: TGCGCCAGCAGCCAAGACGAGGGAGATGGGCGGGGAAAACTGTTTTTT. The chain carries TRBV4-1 and TRBJ1-4, with D uncertain. CDR1 MGHRA and CDR2 YSYEKL come from the germline V gene. The CDR3 length is 16 residues. V lost 0 bases to trimming and J lost 10 bases, with 18 bases between them.

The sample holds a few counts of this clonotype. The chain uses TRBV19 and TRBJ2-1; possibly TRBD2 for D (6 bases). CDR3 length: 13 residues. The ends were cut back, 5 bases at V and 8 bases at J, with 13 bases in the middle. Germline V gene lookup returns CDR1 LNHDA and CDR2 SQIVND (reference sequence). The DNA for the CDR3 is TGTGCCAGTAGTGTCGGGGGATTCGATGAGCAGTTCTTC. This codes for CASSVGGFDEQFF.

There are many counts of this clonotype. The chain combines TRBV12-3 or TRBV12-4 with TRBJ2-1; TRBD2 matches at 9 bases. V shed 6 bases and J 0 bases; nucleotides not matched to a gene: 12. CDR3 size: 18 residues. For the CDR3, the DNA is TGTGCCAGCAGGGAATCGACGGGACTAGCTCACTCCTACAATGAGCAGTTCTTC. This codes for CASRESTGLAHSYNEQFF.

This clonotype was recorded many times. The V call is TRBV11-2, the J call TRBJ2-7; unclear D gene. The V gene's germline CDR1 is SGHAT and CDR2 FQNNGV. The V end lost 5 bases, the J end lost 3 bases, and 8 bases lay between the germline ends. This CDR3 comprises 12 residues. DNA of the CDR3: TGTGCCAGCAGCCTCGCGAGCTACGAGCAGTACTTC. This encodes CASSLASYEQYF.

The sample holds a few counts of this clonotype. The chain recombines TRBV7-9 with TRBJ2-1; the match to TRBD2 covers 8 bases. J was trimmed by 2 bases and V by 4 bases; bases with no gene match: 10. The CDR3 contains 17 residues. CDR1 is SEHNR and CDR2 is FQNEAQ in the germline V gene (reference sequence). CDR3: CASSSPGFSGTYNEQFF. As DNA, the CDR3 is TGTGCCAGCAGCTCACCGGGATTTAGCGGGACCTACAATGAGCAGTTCTTC.

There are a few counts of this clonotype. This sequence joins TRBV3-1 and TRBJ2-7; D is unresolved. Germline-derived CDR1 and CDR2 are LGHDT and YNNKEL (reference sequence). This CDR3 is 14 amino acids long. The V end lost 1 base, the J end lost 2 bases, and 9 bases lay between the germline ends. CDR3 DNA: TGTGCCAGCAGCCAAGCGCGCCCTGCCTACGAGCAGTACTTC. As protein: CASSQARPAYEQYF.

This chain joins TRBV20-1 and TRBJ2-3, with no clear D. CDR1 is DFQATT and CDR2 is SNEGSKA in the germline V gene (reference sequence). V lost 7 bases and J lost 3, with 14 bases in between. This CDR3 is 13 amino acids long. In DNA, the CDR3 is TGCAGTGTCACCCGGTTGGGAACAGATACGCAGTATTTT. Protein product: CSVTRLGTDTQYF.

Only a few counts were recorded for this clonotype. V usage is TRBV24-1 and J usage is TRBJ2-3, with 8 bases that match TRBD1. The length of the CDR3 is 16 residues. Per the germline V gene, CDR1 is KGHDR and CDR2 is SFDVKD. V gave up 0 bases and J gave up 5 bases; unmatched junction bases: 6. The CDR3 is CATSDLIRTGRDTQYF. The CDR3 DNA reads TGTGCCACCAGTGATTTGATTAGGACAGGGAGAGATACGCAGTATTTT.

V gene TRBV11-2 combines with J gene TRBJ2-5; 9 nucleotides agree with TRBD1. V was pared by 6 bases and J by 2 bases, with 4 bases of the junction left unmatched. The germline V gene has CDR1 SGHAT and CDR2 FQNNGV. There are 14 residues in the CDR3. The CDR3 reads CASRGTGTQETQYF. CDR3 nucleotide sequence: TGTGCCAGCAGGGGGACAGGGACGCAAGAGACCCAGTACTTC.

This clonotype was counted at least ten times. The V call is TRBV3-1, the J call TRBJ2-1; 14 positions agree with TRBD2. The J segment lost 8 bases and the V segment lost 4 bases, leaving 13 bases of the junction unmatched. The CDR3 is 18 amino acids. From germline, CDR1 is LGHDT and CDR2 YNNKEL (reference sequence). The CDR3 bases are TGTGCCAGCAGCCGCATAGGGACTAGCGGGGGATTGTGGGATGAGCAGTTCTTC. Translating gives CASSRIGTSGGLWDEQFF.

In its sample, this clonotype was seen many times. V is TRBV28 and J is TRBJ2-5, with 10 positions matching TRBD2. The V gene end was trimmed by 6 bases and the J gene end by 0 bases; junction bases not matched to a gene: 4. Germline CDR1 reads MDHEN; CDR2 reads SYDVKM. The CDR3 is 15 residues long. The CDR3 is CASSSLAGDQETQYF. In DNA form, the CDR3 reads TGTGCCAGCAGCAGCCTAGCGGGAGACCAAGAGACCCAGTACTTC.

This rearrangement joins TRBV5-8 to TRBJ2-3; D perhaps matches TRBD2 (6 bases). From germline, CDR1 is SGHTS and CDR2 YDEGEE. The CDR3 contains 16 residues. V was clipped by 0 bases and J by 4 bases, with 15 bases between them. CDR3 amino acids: CASSLDLAGRADTQYF. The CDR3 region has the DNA TGTGCCAGCAGCTTGGATTTGGCGGGACGTGCAGATACGCAGTATTTT.

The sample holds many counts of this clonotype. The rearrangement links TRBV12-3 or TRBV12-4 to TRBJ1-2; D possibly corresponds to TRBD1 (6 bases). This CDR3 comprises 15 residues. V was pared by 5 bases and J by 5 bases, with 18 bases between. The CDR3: CASSPGTSGYYGYTF. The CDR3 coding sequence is TGTGCCAGCAGTCCTGGGACAAGCGGTTATTATGGCTACACCTTC.

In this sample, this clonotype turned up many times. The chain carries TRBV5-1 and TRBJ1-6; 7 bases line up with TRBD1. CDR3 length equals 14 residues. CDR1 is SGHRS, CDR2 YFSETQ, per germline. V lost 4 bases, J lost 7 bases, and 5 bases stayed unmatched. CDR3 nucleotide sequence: TGCGCCAGCAGCCCCCAGACAGGGAATTCACCCCTCCACTTT. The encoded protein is CASSPQTGNSPLHF. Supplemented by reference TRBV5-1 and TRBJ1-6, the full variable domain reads KAGVTQTPRYLIKTRGQQVTLSCSPISGHRSVSWYQQTPGQGLQFLFEYFSETQRNKGNFPGRFSGRQFSNSRSEMNVSTLELGDSALYLCASSPQTGNSPLHFGNGTRLTVT.

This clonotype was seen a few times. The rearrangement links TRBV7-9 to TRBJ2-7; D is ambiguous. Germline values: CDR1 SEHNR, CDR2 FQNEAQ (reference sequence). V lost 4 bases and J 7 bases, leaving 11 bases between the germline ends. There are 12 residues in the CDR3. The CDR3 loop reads CASSSTSREQYF. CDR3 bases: TGTGCCAGCAGCTCGACAAGTCGAGAGCAGTACTTC. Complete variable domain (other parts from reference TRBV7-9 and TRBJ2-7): DTGVSQNPRHKITKRGQNVTFRCDPISEHNRLYWYRQTLGQGPEFLTYFQNEAQLEKSRLLSDRFSAERPKGSFSTLEIQRTEQGDSAMYLCASSSTSREQYFGPGTRLTVT.

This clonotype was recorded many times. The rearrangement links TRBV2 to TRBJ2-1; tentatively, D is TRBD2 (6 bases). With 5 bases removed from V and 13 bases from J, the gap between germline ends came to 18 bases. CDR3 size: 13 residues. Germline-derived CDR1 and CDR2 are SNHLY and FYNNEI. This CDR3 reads CASSYGGGKGQFF. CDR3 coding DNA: TGTGCCAGCAGTTATGGTGGAGGGAAGGGACAGTTCTTC.

The CDR3 sequence is CSARTGNSYEQYF. In nucleotides, the CDR3 is TGCAGTGCTAGGACAGGCAACTCCTACGAGCAGTACTTC. The chain recombines TRBV20-1 with TRBJ2-7, with D possibly matching TRBD1 (6 bases). V was shortened by 3 bases and J by 0 bases, with 9 bases between the two germline ends. Germline loops: CDR1 DFQATT, CDR2 SNEGSKA (reference sequence). The CDR3 sequence is 13 residues long.

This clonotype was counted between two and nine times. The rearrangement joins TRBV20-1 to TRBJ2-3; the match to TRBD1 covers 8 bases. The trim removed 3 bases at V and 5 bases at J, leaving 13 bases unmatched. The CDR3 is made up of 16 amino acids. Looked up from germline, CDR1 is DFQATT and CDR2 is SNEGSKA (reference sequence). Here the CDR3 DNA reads TGCAGTGCTAGCCCCCTGGGCAGGGGGCAGGGAGATACGCAGTATTTT. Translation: CSASPLGRGQGDTQYF.

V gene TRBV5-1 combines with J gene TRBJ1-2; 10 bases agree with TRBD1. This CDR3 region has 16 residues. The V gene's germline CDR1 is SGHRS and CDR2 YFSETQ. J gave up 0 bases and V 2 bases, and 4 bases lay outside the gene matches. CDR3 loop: CASSFSTGGPNYGYTF. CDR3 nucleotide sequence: TGCGCCAGCAGCTTTTCGACAGGGGGCCCTAACTATGGCTACACCTTC.

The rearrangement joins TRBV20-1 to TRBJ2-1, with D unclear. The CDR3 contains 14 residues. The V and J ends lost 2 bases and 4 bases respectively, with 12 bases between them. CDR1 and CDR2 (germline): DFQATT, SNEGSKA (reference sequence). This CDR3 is CSARSAETYNEQFF. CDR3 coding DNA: TGCAGTGCTAGATCGGCGGAAACTTACAATGAGCAGTTCTTC.

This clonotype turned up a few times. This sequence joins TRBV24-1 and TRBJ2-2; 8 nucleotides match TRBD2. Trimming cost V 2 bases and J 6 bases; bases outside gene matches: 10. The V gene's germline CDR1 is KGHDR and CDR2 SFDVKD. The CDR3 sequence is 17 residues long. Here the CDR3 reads CATSDWVSGGSPGELFF. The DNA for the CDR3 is TGTGCCACCAGTGATTGGGTGAGCGGGGGTTCACCCGGGGAGCTGTTTTTT.